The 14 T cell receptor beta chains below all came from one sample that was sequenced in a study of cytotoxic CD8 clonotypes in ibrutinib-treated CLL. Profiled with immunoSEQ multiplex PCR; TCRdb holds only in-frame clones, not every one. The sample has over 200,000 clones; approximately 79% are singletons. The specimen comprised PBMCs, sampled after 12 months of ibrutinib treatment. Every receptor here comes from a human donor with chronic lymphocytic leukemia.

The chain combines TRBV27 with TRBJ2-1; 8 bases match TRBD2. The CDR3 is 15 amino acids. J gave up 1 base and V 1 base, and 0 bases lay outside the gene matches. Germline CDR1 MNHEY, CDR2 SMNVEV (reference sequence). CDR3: CASSLLAGSYNEQFF. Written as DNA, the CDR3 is TGTGCCAGCAGTTTATTAGCGGGGTCCTACAATGAGCAGTTCTTC.

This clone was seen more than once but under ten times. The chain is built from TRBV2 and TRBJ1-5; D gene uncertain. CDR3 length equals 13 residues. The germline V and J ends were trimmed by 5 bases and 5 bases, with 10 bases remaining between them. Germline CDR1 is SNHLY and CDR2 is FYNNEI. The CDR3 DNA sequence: TGTGCCAGCAGTTCGGTGGCTTATCAGCCCCAGCATTTT. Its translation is CASSSVAYQPQHF.

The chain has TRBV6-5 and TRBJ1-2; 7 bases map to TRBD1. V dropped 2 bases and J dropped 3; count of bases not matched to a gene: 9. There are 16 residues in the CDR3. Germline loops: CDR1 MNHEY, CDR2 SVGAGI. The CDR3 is CASSYGTAHPYYGYTF. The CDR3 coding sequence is TGTGCCAGCAGTTACGGGACAGCGCACCCCTACTATGGCTACACCTTC.

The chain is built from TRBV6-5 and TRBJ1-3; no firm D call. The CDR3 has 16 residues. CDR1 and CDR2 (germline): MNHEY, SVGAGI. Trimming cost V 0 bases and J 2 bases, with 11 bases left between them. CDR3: CASSYSGQPAGNTIYF. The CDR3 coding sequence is TGTGCCAGCAGTTACTCCGGGCAACCTGCTGGAAACACCATATATTTT.

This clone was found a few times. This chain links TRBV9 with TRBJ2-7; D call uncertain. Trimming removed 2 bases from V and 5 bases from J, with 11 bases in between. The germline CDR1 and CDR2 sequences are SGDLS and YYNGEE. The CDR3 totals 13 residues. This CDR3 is CASSVSLLHEQYF. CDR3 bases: TGTGCCAGCAGCGTTTCGTTACTCCACGAGCAGTACTTC.

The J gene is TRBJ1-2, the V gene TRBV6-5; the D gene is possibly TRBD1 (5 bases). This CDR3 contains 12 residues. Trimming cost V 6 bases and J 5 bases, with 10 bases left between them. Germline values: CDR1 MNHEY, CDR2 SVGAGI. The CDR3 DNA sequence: TGTGCCAGCAGCGGGAAGGGGTATGGCTACACCTTC. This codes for CASSGKGYGYTF.

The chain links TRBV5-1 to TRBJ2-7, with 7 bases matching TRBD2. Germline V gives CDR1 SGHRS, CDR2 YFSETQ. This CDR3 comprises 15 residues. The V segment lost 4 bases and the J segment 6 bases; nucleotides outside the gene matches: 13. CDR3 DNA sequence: TGCGCCAGCAGCCCCTCAGCGGGACTACGGGGCGAGCAGTACTTC. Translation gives CASSPSAGLRGEQYF.

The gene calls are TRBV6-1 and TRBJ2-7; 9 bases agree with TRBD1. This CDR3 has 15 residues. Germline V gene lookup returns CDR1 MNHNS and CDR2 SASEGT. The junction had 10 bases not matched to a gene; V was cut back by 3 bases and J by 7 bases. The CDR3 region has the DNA TGTGCCAGCAGTGAGCTGGGGACAGGGTCGGGGGAGCAGTACTTC. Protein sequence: CASSELGTGSGEQYF.

CDR3 residues: CASSFLGLTSNTEAFF. Here the CDR3 DNA reads TGTGCCAGCAGTTTTTTGGGGCTTACTTCGAACACTGAAGCTTTCTTT. The rearrangement joins TRBV27 to TRBJ1-1; D possibly corresponds to TRBD1 (5 bases). Trimming left V 3 bases short and J 1 base short, with 15 bases between. Germline loops: CDR1 MNHEY, CDR2 SMNVEV (reference sequence). The CDR3 is 16 residues long.

The CDR3 DNA is TGTGCCAGCAGCTTAGAAGTATTCGGGGATGGCTACACCTTC. Amino acids: CASSLEVFGDGYTF. V and J are TRBV7-9 and TRBJ1-2; D call uncertain. The CDR3 sequence is 14 residues long. V was trimmed by 1 base and J by 6 bases, leaving 12 bases between them. Germline V lookup: CDR1 SEHNR, CDR2 FQNEAQ (reference sequence).

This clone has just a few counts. CDR3 bases: TGTGCCACACGGACAACAACTAATGAAAAACTGTTTTTT. It encodes CATRTTTNEKLFF. J is TRBJ1-4 and V is TRBV19, with a tentative D call TRBD1 (5 bases). The CDR3 has 13 residues. Germline values: CDR1 LNHDA, CDR2 SQIVND (reference sequence). With 10 bases removed from V and 0 bases from J, the gap between germline ends came to 9 bases.

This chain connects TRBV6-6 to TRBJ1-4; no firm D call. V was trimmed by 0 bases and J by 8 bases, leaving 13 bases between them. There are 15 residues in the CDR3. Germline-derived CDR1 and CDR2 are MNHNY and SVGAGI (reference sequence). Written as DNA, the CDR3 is TGTGCCAGCAGTTACTCCGCAAGTCCGAGGGAAAAACTGTTTTTT. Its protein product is CASSYSASPREKLFF.

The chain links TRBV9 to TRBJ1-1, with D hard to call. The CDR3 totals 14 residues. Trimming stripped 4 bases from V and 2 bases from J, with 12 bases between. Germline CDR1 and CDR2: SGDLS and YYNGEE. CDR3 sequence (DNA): TGTGCCAGCAGCCCCCGGGCGGTAAACACTGAAGCTTTCTTT. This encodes CASSPRAVNTEAFF.

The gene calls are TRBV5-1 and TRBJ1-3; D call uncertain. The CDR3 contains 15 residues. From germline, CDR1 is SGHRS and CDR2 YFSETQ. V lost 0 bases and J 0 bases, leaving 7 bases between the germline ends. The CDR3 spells CASSLGSSSGNTIYF. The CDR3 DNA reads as TGCGCCAGCAGCTTGGGTTCCAGCTCTGGAAACACCATATATTTT.